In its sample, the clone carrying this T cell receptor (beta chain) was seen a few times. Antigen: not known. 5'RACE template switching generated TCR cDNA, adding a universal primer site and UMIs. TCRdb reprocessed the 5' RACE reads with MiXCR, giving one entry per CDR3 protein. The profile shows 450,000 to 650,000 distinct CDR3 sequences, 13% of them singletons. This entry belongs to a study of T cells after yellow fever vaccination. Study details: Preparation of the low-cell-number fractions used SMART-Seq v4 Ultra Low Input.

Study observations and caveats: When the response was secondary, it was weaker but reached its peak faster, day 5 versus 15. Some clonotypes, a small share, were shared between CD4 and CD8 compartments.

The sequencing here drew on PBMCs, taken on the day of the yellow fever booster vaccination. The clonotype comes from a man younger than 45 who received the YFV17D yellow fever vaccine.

The CDR3 sequence is CASSTPGVDTQYF. The DNA of the CDR3 is TGTGCCAGTAGTACACCCGGGGTGGATACGCAGTATTTT. This rearrangement joins TRBV19 to TRBJ2-3, with D tentatively TRBD2 (5 bases). The CDR3 spans 13 residues. The V gene's germline CDR1 is LNHDA and CDR2 SQIVND (reference sequence). V gave up 4 bases and J gave up 6 bases, with 11 bases separating them.